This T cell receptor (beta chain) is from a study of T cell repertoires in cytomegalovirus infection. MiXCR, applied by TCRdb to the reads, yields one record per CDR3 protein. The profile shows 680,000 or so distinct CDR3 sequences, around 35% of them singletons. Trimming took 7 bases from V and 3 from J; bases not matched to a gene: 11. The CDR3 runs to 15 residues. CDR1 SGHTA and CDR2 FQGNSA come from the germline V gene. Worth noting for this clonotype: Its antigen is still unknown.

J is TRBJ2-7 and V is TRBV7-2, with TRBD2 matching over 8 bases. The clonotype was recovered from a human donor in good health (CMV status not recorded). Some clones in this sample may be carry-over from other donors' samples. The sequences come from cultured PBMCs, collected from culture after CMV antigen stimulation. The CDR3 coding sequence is TGTGCCAGCACCTATGAGCGGGAGTCGATCTACGAGCAGTACTTC. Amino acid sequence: CASTYERESIYEQYF. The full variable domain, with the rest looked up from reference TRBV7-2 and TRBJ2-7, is GAGVSQSPSNKVTEKGKDVELRCDPISGHTALYWYRQSLGQGLEFLIYFQGNSAPDKSGLPSDRFSAERTGGSVSTLTIQRTQQEDSAVYLCASTYERESIYEQYFGPGTRLTVT.